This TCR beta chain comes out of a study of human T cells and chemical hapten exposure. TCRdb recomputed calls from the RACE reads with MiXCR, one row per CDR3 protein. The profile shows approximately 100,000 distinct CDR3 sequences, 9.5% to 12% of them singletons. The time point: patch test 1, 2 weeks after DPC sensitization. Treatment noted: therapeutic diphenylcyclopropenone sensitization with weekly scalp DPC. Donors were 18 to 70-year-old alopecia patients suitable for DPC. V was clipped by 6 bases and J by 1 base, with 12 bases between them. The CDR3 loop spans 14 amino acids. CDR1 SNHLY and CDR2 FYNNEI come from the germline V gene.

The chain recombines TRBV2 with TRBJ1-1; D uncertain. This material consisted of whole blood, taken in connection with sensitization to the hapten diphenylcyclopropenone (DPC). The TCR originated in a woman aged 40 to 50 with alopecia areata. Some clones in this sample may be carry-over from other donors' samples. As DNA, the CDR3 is TGTGCCAGCAGGGAGAGGACGGGGAACACTGAAGCTTTCTTT. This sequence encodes CASRERTGNTEAFF.